Presented here are 30 T cell receptor beta chains from one specimen sequenced in a study of T-cell reconstitution after alpha-beta-depleted transplantation in children. Unique molecular identifiers tagged the TCRbeta library. From the PCR reads, TCRdb called clonotypes with MiXCR, one entry per CDR3 protein. In the table there are about 200,000 distinct CDR3 sequences, approximately 6.9% of which are singletons. Sequencing was performed on PBMCs, taken before TCRalphabeta/CD19-depleted stem cell transplant. These receptors all stem from a boy aged 2-15 years with acute lymphoblastic leukemia, due to receive a stem cell transplant.

This clonotype has a count of ten or more. This sequence joins TRBV27 and TRBJ2-5, with D hard to call. V lost 4 bases and J lost 0, with 12 bases in between. The CDR3 has 15 residues. CDR1 MNHEY and CDR2 SMNVEV come from the germline V gene (reference sequence). The CDR3 region has the DNA TGTGCCAGCAGTTCAAACCCAGTCAACCAAGAGACCCAGTACTTC. This codes for CASSSNPVNQETQYF.

In this sample, this clonotype turned up many times. The chain has TRBV3-1 and TRBJ1-1; tentatively, D is TRBD1 (6 bases). The CDR3 extends over 14 amino acids. The V and J ends lost 1 base and 11 bases respectively, with 17 bases between them. Germline assignment: CDR1 LGHDT and CDR2 YNNKEL (reference sequence). Here the CDR3 reads CASSQGGTSNGAFF. The CDR3 nucleotides are TGTGCCAGCAGCCAAGGCGGGACATCAAATGGGGCTTTCTTT. Together with reference TRBV3-1 and TRBJ1-1, the CDR3 gives the full variable domain: DTAVSQTPKYLVTQMGNDKSIKCEQNLGHDTMYWYKQDSKKFLKIMFSYNNKELIINETVPNRFSPKSPDKAHLNLHINSLELGDSAVYFCASSQGGTSNGAFFGQGTRLTVV.

This clonotype was recorded at least ten times. The J gene is TRBJ1-1, the V gene TRBV12-3 or TRBV12-4, with no clear D. The CDR3 is 12 residues long. The V end lost 1 base, the J end lost 6 bases, and 6 bases lay between the germline ends. The CDR3 protein is CASSLGGAEAFF. The CDR3, as DNA: TGTGCCAGCAGTTTAGGCGGGGCTGAAGCTTTCTTT.

The sample holds many counts of this clonotype. The chain has TRBV11-2 and TRBJ2-3; 10 positions agree with TRBD2. The J segment lost 2 bases and the V segment lost 3 bases, leaving 8 bases of the junction unmatched. Germline loops: CDR1 SGHAT, CDR2 FQNNGV. The CDR3 length is 17 residues. This chain's CDR3 is CASSLIAGGYSTDTQYF. The CDR3 DNA reads TGTGCCAGCAGCTTGATAGCGGGGGGCTATTCCACAGATACGCAGTATTTT.

This clonotype was seen a handful of times. V usage is TRBV27 and J usage is TRBJ1-5, with D maybe TRBD1 (5 bases). The length of the CDR3 is 14 residues. V lost 7 bases and J lost 1, with 11 bases in between. CDR1 is MNHEY, CDR2 SMNVEV, per germline (reference sequence). CDR3 protein: CASNREGSNQPQHF. CDR3 DNA: TGTGCCAGCAACCGCGAGGGGAGCAATCAGCCCCAGCATTTT.

This clonotype came up a few times. J is TRBJ1-4 and V is TRBV5-5; D remains ambiguous. Trimming shortened V by 1 base and J by 1 base, and 14 bases separated the two germline ends. Germline V gives CDR1 SGHKS, CDR2 YYEKEE (reference sequence). The CDR3 spans 17 residues. For the CDR3, the DNA is TGTGCCAGCAGCTTGTATTCAGTCCGGGAAACTAATGAAAAACTGTTTTTT. Translating it yields CASSLYSVRETNEKLFF.

This clonotype was found many times. The chain couples TRBV29-1 to TRBJ2-1, with D perhaps given as TRBD1 or TRBD2 (6 bases each). CDR3 length equals 13 residues. Germline values: CDR1 SQVTM, CDR2 ANQGSEA. Trimming stripped 3 bases from V and 7 bases from J, with 13 bases between. Written as DNA, the CDR3 is TGCAGCGTTGACGGGGGCGCCGTGAATGAGCAGTTCTTC. It codes for CSVDGGAVNEQFF.

V usage is TRBV5-1 and J usage is TRBJ1-1; tentatively, D is TRBD1 (6 bases). The CDR3 sequence is 15 residues long. Germline CDR1 is SGHRS and CDR2 is YFSETQ. The V and J ends lost 4 bases and 2 bases respectively, with 15 bases between them. The DNA of the CDR3 is TGCGCCAGCAGCCTGGGGGGACATTTAAACACTGAAGCTTTCTTT. This gives the protein CASSLGGHLNTEAFF.

This clonotype was seen many times. The chain is built from TRBV20-1 and TRBJ2-1; 8 nucleotides match TRBD1. The CDR3 is 14 residues long. Germline V gene data show CDR1 as DFQATT and CDR2 as SNEGSKA (reference sequence). The J segment lost 3 bases and the V segment lost 7 bases, leaving 8 bases of the junction unmatched. The DNA of the CDR3 is TGCAGTGTTCCCGACAGGGGCCTCTACAATGAGCAGTTCTTC. Amino acid sequence: CSVPDRGLYNEQFF.

This clonotype was counted many times. V and J are TRBV20-1 and TRBJ1-5; no clear D. CDR1 DFQATT and CDR2 SNEGSKA come from the germline V gene (reference sequence). V was trimmed by 6 bases and J by 9 bases, leaving 21 bases between them. This CDR3 region has 14 residues. In nucleotides, the CDR3 is TGCAGTGCCGTCTCGGGCCCCAATCTGGCGCCCCAGCATTTT. Protein product: CSAVSGPNLAPQHF.

This clonotype has ten or more counts. This sequence joins TRBV7-8 and TRBJ2-7, with D possibly matching TRBD1 (6 bases). V shed 5 bases and J shed 0 bases, with 17 bases lying between them. This CDR3 is 16 amino acids long. Looked up from germline, CDR1 is SGHVS and CDR2 is FQNEAQ. CDR3 DNA sequence: TGTGCCAGCAGCACCCGACAGGTTATGGTCTCCTACGAGCAGTACTTC. This codes for CASSTRQVMVSYEQYF.

Many counts were recorded for this clonotype. This chain joins TRBV29-1 and TRBJ2-1; D is tentatively TRBD1 or TRBD2 (5 bases each). CDR1 SQVTM and CDR2 ANQGSEA come from the germline V gene. The CDR3 totals 17 residues. Trimming left V 3 bases short and J 2 bases short, with 20 bases between. This chain's CDR3 is CSVEGVVSGPTYNEQFF. CDR3 coding DNA: TGCAGCGTTGAGGGGGTGGTTTCGGGGCCCACCTACAATGAGCAGTTCTTC.

The chain has TRBV12-3 or TRBV12-4 and TRBJ1-5; D call uncertain. Trimming took off 3 bases at V and 3 bases at J, with 9 bases between the two ends. CDR3 length equals 14 residues. The CDR3, as DNA: TGTGCCAGCAGTTTCCGGCCGCCCAATCAGCCCCAGCATTTT. Translated, it gives CASSFRPPNQPQHF.

A few counts support this clonotype. The rearrangement joins TRBV13 to TRBJ2-5; D possibly corresponds to TRBD1 (5 bases). V was clipped by 6 bases and J by 5 bases, with 13 bases between them. The CDR3 has 13 amino acids. The V gene's germline CDR1 is PRHDT and CDR2 FYEKMQ (reference sequence). This CDR3 is CASSRARAETQYF. CDR3 DNA sequence: TGTGCCAGCAGTCGAGCCAGGGCGGAGACCCAGTACTTC.

This clonotype was counted many times. The chain joins TRBV29-1 to TRBJ1-1, with D hard to call. Trimming took off 1 base at V and 6 bases at J, with 12 bases between the two ends. CDR3 length: 13 residues. The V gene's germline CDR1 is SQVTM and CDR2 ANQGSEA. CDR3 in DNA: TGCAGCGTTGAAGGGGGTTCGGTTGCTGAAGCTTTCTTT. Its translation is CSVEGGSVAEAFF.

This clonotype was recorded many times. The chain is built from TRBV5-5 and TRBJ2-3; TRBD2 matches 8 bases. The junction had 8 bases not matched to a gene; V was cut back by 5 bases and J by 6 bases. The CDR3 sequence is 14 residues long. Germline assignment: CDR1 SGHKS and CDR2 YYEKEE (reference sequence). As DNA, the CDR3 is TGTGCCAGCAGTCGCGGACTAGCCGACGATACGCAGTATTTT. Its protein is CASSRGLADDTQYF.

This clonotype came up many times. This chain uses TRBV29-1 with TRBJ2-3; TRBD1 or TRBD2 may be the D gene (5 bases each). The CDR3 totals 12 residues. Deletions cut 6 bases from V and 6 bases from J, with 13 bases between. Germline lookup yields CDR1 SQVTM and CDR2 ANQGSEA. This CDR3 reads CSVHRGVDTQYF. In DNA form, the CDR3 reads TGCAGCGTCCACCGGGGCGTGGATACGCAGTATTTT.

The chain couples TRBV9 to TRBJ2-7; possibly TRBD1 or TRBD2 for D (6 bases each). Per germline, CDR1 SGDLS and CDR2 YYNGEE. V lost 4 bases, J lost 2 bases, and 22 bases lay in between. The CDR3 is made up of 17 amino acids. The CDR3 region has the DNA TGTGCCAGCAGCCGGGACTGGGGGACAACCTACCCCTACGAGCAGTACTTC. This encodes CASSRDWGTTYPYEQYF. Supplemented by reference TRBV9 and TRBJ2-7, the full variable domain reads DSGVTQTPKHLITATGQRVTLRCSPRSGDLSVYWYQQSLDQGLQFLIQYYNGEERAKGNILERFSAQQFPDLHSELNLSSLELGDSALYFCASSRDWGTTYPYEQYFGPGTRLTVT.

This clonotype was seen a few times. The chain employs TRBV30 and TRBJ1-1; D possibly corresponds to TRBD1 (6 bases). V lost 5 bases, J lost 5 bases, and 15 bases lay in between. From germline, CDR1 is GTSNPN and CDR2 SVGIG (reference sequence). This CDR3 is 13 amino acids long. The CDR3 is CAWHREGKTEAFF. Here the CDR3 DNA reads TGTGCCTGGCACAGGGAAGGAAAAACTGAAGCTTTCTTT. The variable domain in full, completed from reference TRBV30 and TRBJ1-1, reads SQTIHQWPATLVQPVGSPLSLECTVEGTSNPNLYWYRQAAGRGLQLLFYSVGIGQISSEVPQNLSASRPQDRQFILSSKKLLLSDSGFYLCAWHREGKTEAFFGQGTRLTVV.

This clonotype has at least ten counts. V gene TRBV5-1 combines with J gene TRBJ2-2; perhaps TRBD1 as D (5 bases). Trimming cost V 0 bases and J 2 bases, with 8 bases left between them. The CDR3 sequence is 15 residues long. Germline CDR1 reads SGHRS; CDR2 reads YFSETQ. CDR3 sequence reads: CASSLEGHNTGELFF. Written as DNA, the CDR3 is TGCGCCAGCAGCTTGGAAGGACACAACACCGGGGAGCTGTTTTTT.

The chain employs TRBV28 and TRBJ2-5; weak D call: TRBD2 (6 bases). Trimming took off 2 bases at V and 3 bases at J, with 10 bases between the two ends. This CDR3 has 14 amino acids. The germline V gene has CDR1 MDHEN and CDR2 SYDVKM. The chain's CDR3 is CASSLPSGEETQYF. The CDR3 nucleotides read TGTGCCAGCAGTTTACCCTCGGGGGAAGAGACCCAGTACTTC. Full variable domain (missing parts from reference TRBV28 and TRBJ2-5): DVKVTQSSRYLVKRTGEKVFLECVQDMDHENMFWYRQDPGLGLRLIYFSYDVKMKEKGDIPEGYSVSREKKERFSLILESASTNQTSMYLCASSLPSGEETQYFGPGTRLLVL.

This clonotype was picked up many times. The V and J genes are TRBV20-1 and TRBJ2-7; weak D call: TRBD2 (5 bases). In germline, CDR1 is DFQATT, CDR2 SNEGSKA (reference sequence). Trimming stripped 2 bases from V and 9 bases from J, with 17 bases between. This CDR3 comprises 13 residues. The CDR3 DNA sequence: TGCAGTGCTAGAAGGAGGCTCCGTCTAGCGCAGTACTTC. It translates to CSARRRLRLAQYF.

The rearrangement joins TRBV4-2 to TRBJ1-2; D is unclear. V lost 1 base and J lost 4, with 25 bases in between. The CDR3 runs 19 residues. Germline V lookup: CDR1 LGHNA, CDR2 YNFKEQ. CDR3 sequence: CASSQAPARPPISGYGYTF. The CDR3 DNA reads as TGTGCCAGCAGCCAAGCTCCGGCCCGTCCGCCTATCTCGGGCTATGGCTACACCTTC.

A few counts support this clonotype. The chain carries TRBV28 and TRBJ1-4; D unclear. The CDR3 covers 14 residues. Germline V gene lookup returns CDR1 MDHEN and CDR2 SYDVKM. V was clipped by 7 bases and J by 0 bases, with 9 bases between them. CDR3: CASTPSTTNEKLFF. The CDR3 DNA reads as TGTGCCAGCACTCCCAGTACAACTAATGAAAAACTGTTTTTT.

Concerning this clonotype itself: A read error is possible here, since a much larger clone lies one base away. The conserved phenylalanine or tryptophan normally closing the CDR3 is absent here, so this likely arose from a read error. This chain uses TRBV7-9 with TRBJ2-1; TRBD2 agrees at 7 bases. Trimming removed 5 bases from V and 2 bases from J; junction bases left unmatched: 6. The CDR3 is 15 residues long. Germline V lookup: CDR1 SEHNR, CDR2 FQNEAQ (reference sequence). The CDR3 protein is CASSARGEAYNEQFL. The CDR3 nucleotides read TGTGCCAGCAGCGCCCGGGGGGAAGCCTACAATGAGCAGTTCTTA.

This clonotype showed up many times. The chain employs TRBV5-5 and TRBJ2-5; tentative D call: TRBD2 (5 bases). CDR3 size: 15 residues. V was trimmed by 4 bases and J by 1 base, leaving 14 bases between them. Germline-derived CDR1 and CDR2 are SGHKS and YYEKEE (reference sequence). This CDR3 is CASSLPPSPQETQYF. For the CDR3, the DNA is TGTGCCAGCAGCCTCCCGCCTAGCCCCCAAGAGACCCAGTACTTC.

This clonotype was counted only a few times. This chain connects TRBV6-1 to TRBJ2-5; D is possibly TRBD2 (5 bases). V lost 6 bases to trimming and J lost 5 bases, with 19 bases between them. The germline gives CDR1 MNHNS, CDR2 SASEGT. The CDR3 is 15 residues long. CDR3 nucleotide sequence: TGTGCCAGCAGAATCTCAAGGGCTCGAGGGGAGACCCAGTACTTC. Its protein product is CASRISRARGETQYF.

This chain joins TRBV20-1 and TRBJ1-2; the match to TRBD1 covers 8 bases. Per germline, CDR1 DFQATT and CDR2 SNEGSKA (reference sequence). V shed 6 bases, J shed 7 bases, and the junction held 7 bases outside the gene matches. There are 12 residues in the CDR3. The CDR3, as DNA: TGCAGTGCCCAGGACAGGGTGGCTGGCTACACCTTC. Encoded protein: CSAQDRVAGYTF.

This clonotype was counted only a few times. The gene calls are TRBV7-2 and TRBJ2-5; TRBD2 is a possible D gene (5 bases). The V gene lost 1 base and the J gene lost 2 bases, with 11 bases spanning the gap. Germline-derived CDR1 and CDR2 are SGHTA and FQGNSA. CDR3 size: 15 residues. The CDR3 sequence is CASSLVGLAQETQYF. The CDR3, as DNA: TGTGCCAGCAGCTTAGTCGGGCTAGCACAAGAGACCCAGTACTTC.

This clonotype is a singleton in its sample. This clone may be a read error of a much larger clone one base away. The chain combines TRBV7-2 with TRBJ2-2; D is unresolved. The germline CDR1 and CDR2 sequences are SGHTA and FQGNSA. The CDR3 sequence is 15 residues long. CDR3 bases: TGTGCCAGCAGCTTAGCGTTGTTATTCACCTGGGAGCTGTTTTTT. This encodes CASSLALLFTWELFF.